This T cell receptor beta chain stems from a study of blood T cell repertoires in COVID-19 (dated by TCRdb to 2019 to 2021). For the study in its entirety: Samples from collaborators originated in the United States, Italy and Spain and spanned both the acute and convalescent phases of COVID-19. The dataset comprised deeply sampled blood TCRbeta repertoires from subjects exposed to, actively infected with, or recovered from COVID-19. Where available, HLA class I and class II types were taken from metadata supplied by the sample provider and were not determined by assay-based typing. The repertoires were released in a freely available public database meant as a resource for research on the immune response to SARS-CoV-2. Sample metadata almost always included a de-identified subject ID, COVID-19 status, age in years and sex. The material from the prospective study consisted of cDNA or gDNA derived from T cells, B-cell-depleted T cells, or PBMCs. Samples were obtained from the ongoing ImmuneRACE study (first 160 participants) and from 1,254 subjects provided by 6 global collaborators. Overall results and qualifications from the work: Clinical and demographic metadata were provided uncurated, with the amount varying by source and participant.

This clone was seen just once. Its antigen is still unknown. No qualities accompany the bases; no much larger clone lies one base away. The CDR3 starts with the cysteine, ends with the phenylalanine, and has 17 residues. Only CDR3 DNA remains: 51 bases, in frame from the first base. Trimming leaves V shorter by 3 bases and J shorter by 4 bases, with the junction holding 12 bases beyond the gene matches. The germline V gene yields KGHSH for CDR1 and LQKENI for CDR2. TCRbeta CDR3 regions were amplified from genomic DNA by means of the immunoSEQ Assay, a bias-controlled multiplex PCR. The paper's data handling went like this. Within the assay, amplification of reference gene primers was used to estimate how many nucleated cells each sample contained. To quantify the absolute abundance of each unique TCRbeta CDR3 rearrangement, sequence reads were collapsed and filtered. For each sample, productive Simpson clonality was calculated as the square root of Simpson's diversity index across productive rearrangements. TCRdb obtained this table from immuneACCESS and retained in-frame rearrangements with V and J assigned. These tables miss some clones; where compared with another copy, unresolved V genes account for less than half of the shortfall, and the remainder is unexplained. V and J calls and clone size come straight from that table; D and trimming were deduced from the DNA. The sample data list about 27,000 clones, and about four fifths of these were observed just once. Around 69% of the sample is taken by the ten largest.

Collaborating institutions collected whole blood in K2EDTA tubes following their own protocols. Collaborator samples were shipped for TCRbeta analysis as frozen whole blood, isolated PBMCs, or DNA extracted from either sample type. The source is a man between 65 and 85 years old with acute or convalescent COVID-19. Here the chain combines TRBV18 and TRBJ2-3; 8 bases in the middle match TRBD2. The sample consisted of peripheral blood. The CDR3 sequence is CASSPGALAGSADTQYF. The sequenced DNA: TGTGCCAGCTCACCGGGGGCGCTAGCGGGTTCCGCAGATACGCAGTATTTT.